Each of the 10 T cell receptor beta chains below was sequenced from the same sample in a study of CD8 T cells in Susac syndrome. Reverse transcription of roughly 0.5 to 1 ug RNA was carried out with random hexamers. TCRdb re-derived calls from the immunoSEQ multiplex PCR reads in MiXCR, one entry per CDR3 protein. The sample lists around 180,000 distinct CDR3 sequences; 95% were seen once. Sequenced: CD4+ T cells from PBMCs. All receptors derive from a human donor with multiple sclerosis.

The CDR3 coding sequence is TGTGCCAGCAGCCAAGGTTCGGGCAATCAGCCCCAGCATTTT. It specifies CASSQGSGNQPQHF. This sequence joins TRBV3-1 and TRBJ1-5; D is undetermined. This CDR3 spans 14 amino acids. Germline V lookup: CDR1 LGHDT, CDR2 YNNKEL (reference sequence). The ends were cut back, 1 base at V and 2 bases at J, with 6 bases in the middle.

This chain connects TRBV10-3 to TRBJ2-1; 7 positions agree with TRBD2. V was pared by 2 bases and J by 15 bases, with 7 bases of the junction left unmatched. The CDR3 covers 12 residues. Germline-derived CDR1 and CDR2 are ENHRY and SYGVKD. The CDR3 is CAISESGVDRFF. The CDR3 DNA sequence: TGTGCCATCAGTGAGAGCGGGGTGGATAGGTTCTTC.

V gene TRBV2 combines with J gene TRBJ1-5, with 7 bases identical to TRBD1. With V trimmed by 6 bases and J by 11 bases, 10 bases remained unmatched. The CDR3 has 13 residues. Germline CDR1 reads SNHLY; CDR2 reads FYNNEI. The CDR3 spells CASSRDSPGAQHF. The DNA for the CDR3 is TGTGCCAGCAGCCGGGACAGCCCCGGGGCCCAGCATTTT.

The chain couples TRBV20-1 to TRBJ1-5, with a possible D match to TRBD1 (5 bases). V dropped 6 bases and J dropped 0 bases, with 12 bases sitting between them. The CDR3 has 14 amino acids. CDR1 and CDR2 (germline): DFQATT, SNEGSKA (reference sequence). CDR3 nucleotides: TGCAGTGCCCGAGGGGCAAGTAGCAATCAGCCCCAGCATTTT. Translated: CSARGASSNQPQHF.

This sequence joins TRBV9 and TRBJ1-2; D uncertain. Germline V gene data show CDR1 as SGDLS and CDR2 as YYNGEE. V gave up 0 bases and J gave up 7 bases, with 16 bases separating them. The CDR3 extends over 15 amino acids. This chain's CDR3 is CASSVGTVSNGGYTF. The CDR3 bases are TGTGCCAGCAGCGTAGGAACGGTGTCGAATGGTGGCTACACCTTC.

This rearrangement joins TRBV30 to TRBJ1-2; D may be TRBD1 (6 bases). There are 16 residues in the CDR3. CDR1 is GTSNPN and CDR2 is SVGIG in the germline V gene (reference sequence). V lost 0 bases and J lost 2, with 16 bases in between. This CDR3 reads CAWSVRPDRKNYGYTF. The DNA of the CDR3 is TGTGCCTGGAGTGTACGGCCGGACAGAAAAAACTATGGCTACACCTTC.

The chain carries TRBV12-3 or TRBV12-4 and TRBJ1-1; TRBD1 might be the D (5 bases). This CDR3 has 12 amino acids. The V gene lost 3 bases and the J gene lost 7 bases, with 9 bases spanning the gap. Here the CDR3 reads CASSFEGLEAFF. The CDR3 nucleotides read TGTGCCAGCAGTTTTGAGGGGCTTGAAGCTTTCTTT.

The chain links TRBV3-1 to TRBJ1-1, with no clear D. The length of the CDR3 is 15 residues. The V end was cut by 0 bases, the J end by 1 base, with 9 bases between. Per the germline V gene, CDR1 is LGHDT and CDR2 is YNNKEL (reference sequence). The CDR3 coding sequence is TGTGCCAGCAGCCAAGATCTTTGGGGGAACACTGAAGCTTTCTTT. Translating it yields CASSQDLWGNTEAFF.

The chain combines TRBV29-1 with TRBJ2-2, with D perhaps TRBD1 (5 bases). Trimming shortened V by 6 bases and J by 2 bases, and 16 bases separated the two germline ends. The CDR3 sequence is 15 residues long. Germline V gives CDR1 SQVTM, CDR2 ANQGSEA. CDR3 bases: TGCAGCGTCAAACTAACGACAGACAACACCGGGGAGCTGTTTTTT. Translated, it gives CSVKLTTDNTGELFF.

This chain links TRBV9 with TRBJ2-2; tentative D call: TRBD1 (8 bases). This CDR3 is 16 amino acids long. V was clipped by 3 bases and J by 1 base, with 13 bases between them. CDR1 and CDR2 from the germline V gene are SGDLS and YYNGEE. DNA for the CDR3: TGTGCCAGCAGCGAGGGGGGGACAGGGAACACCGGGGAGCTGTTTTTT. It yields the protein CASSEGGTGNTGELFF.